This T cell receptor beta chain is from a study of cytomegalovirus exposure and HLA in healthy donors. Background on the study: Of all 400 or so donors who were genotyped, around 79% belonged to the Caucasian-associated ancestry cluster. Study results and caveats: Accurate prediction of HLA-A and HLA-B alleles (for most subjects) was reportedly achieved from TCR beta sequences.

This CDR3 spans 16 amino acids. The V and J ends lost 5 bases and 2 bases, in that order; junction bases with no gene match: 11. CDR1 and CDR2 (germline): SGHAT, FQNNGV. It was healthy bone marrow donors who served as donors. The primer mix had 60 Vbeta and 13 Jbeta primers. Data came from immunoSEQ multiplex PCR; TCRdb stores just in-frame clones and leaves some out. The sample has over 150,000 clones; around 67% are singletons. About this clone itself: Its antigen is undetermined.

The TCR originated in a woman under 30 in good health and CMV-seropositive. Material: PBMCs. V usage is TRBV11-2 and J usage is TRBJ1-1, with 7 bases fitting TRBD1. CDR3 DNA sequence: TGTGCCAGCAGCCATCCTCCGGGACAGATAAACACTGAAGCTTTCTTT. Protein product: CASSHPPGQINTEAFF.